The present T cell receptor (beta chain) was sequenced within a study of blood T cell repertoires in COVID-19. Study-wide context: Researchers got acute and convalescent COVID-19 samples from the United States, Italy and Spain.

In the original processing: Scientists estimated how many nucleated cells there were by amplifying reference gene primers. Assay: immunoSEQ multiplex PCR; the TCRdb copy retains only in-frame clones and omits some. Clone size and the V and J calls come from that table; the DNA yielded D and trimming. This table has roughly 330,000 clones, roughly nine tenths appearing once. Participants came from about two dozen US areas, aged about 18 to 95 years. Trimming cost V 2 bases and J 8 bases; bases outside gene matches: 3. Looked up from germline, CDR1 is KGHSH and CDR2 is LQKENI. The CDR3 contains 13 residues.

The sample was PBMCs or T cells enriched from blood (not recorded which). The genes are TRBV18 and TRBJ1-2; 9 nucleotides line up with TRBD1. The receptor comes from a woman aged 25-40 years who had recovered from COVID-19. CDR3 nucleotide sequence: TGTGCCAGCTCACCAGGGACAGGGATCGGCTACACCTTC. As protein: CASSPGTGIGYTF.